This entry describes one T cell receptor beta chain. Method: immunoSEQ multiplex PCR; TCRdb's copy keeps in-frame clones and lacks some. The sample includes approximately 40,000 clones, 86% seen only once; the top ten take 19%. V dropped 3 bases and J dropped 4; count of bases not matched to a gene: 7. The CDR3 consists of 15 residues. Germline CDR1 is SGHNT and CDR2 is YYREEE (reference sequence). This sample was taken from a study of blood T cell repertoires in COVID-19. Study information: The cDNA or gDNA used as material had been derived from T cells, B-cell-depleted T cells, or PBMCs.

The TCR sequence derives from a man aged 50-60 years in a cohort sampled during active COVID-19. This sequence joins TRBV5-4 and TRBJ2-5, with TRBD1 matching 9 bases. The sequenced material came from peripheral blood. The CDR3 region has the DNA TGTGCCAGCAGCTGGGGACAGGGTGTGGGAGAGACCCAGTACTTC. It codes for CASSWGQGVGETQYF.